The T cell receptor (beta chain) under discussion was sequenced for a study of blood T cell repertoires in COVID-19. The wider study: Donors in the United States, Italy and Spain gave samples during acute or convalescent COVID-19. The cDNA or gDNA used as material had been derived from T cells, B-cell-depleted T cells, or PBMCs.

Original processing methods: Counts of nucleated cells, estimated from reference gene primer amplification, were obtained. Libraries were prepared by immunoSEQ multiplex PCR; TCRdb keeps only in-frame clonotypes and omits some of them. V and J calls and clone size follow that table, whereas D and trimming were derived from the DNA. The table lists about 130,000 clones, approximately 83% of them singletons. CDR3 length: 17 residues. The germline CDR1 and CDR2 sequences are SGHRS and YFSETQ. V was cut by 0 bases and J by 6 bases, with 18 bases left in between. Only one count was recorded for this clone.

The receptor's source is a woman aged 45 to 65 who had recovered from COVID-19. The chain employs TRBV5-1 and TRBJ2-2; a weak D match, TRBD1 (5 bases). Sequenced sample: peripheral blood. CDR3 region: CASSLEKGDQLAGELFF. The CDR3 region has the DNA TGCGCCAGCAGCTTGGAAAAAGGGGATCAACTTGCCGGGGAGCTGTTTTTT.